This passage covers 29 T cell receptor beta chains from one sample sequenced in a study of tumor and adjacent non-tumor tissue in lung cancer. Three rounds of nested PCR, following a modified ARM-PCR protocol, produced the TCRbeta library. MiXCR was run by TCRdb on the multiplex PCR reads, yielding one entry per CDR3 protein. The repertoire consists of about 68,000 distinct CDR3 sequences, with 50% to 60% occurring once and the leading ten covering around 21%. No cell sorting was done before RNA was extracted from the tissue. Sequenced material: lung tumor tissue. The receptor source for this set is a man in his forties or fifties with non-small cell lung cancer.

In its sample, this clonotype was seen many times. V gene TRBV6-2 or TRBV6-3 combines with J gene TRBJ2-7; D remains unclear. Germline loops: CDR1 MNHEY, CDR2 SVGEGT. V lost 5 bases, J lost 2 bases, and 4 bases lay in between. The CDR3 contains 11 residues. This chain's CDR3 is CASSHTYEQYF. In DNA form, the CDR3 reads TGTGCCAGCAGTCATACCTACGAGCAGTACTTC.

The chain has TRBV21-1 and TRBJ1-4; the table's D call, TRBD1, was not checked against the DNA. TRBV21-1 is classified as a pseudogene. The CDR3 has 14 amino acids. CDR3 DNA: TGTGCCAGTAGGGACACCGCAACTAATGAAAAACTGTTTTTT. Protein product: CASRDTATNEKLFF.

Comments on this clonotype: The junction differs from germline at one of its ends, possibly a read error. The genes are TRBV12-3 or TRBV12-4 and TRBJ2-1; TRBD2 matches 7 bases. The length of the CDR3 is 14 residues. The CDR3 coding sequence is TGTGCCAGCAGTTTCGGGGGGTGCTACAATGAGCAGTCCTTC. It encodes CASSFGGCYNEQSF.

This clonotype was picked up a small number of times. The DNA for the CDR3 is TGCGCCAGCAGCCATGGGACTAGCGTGTCCCAAGAGACCCAGTACTTC. Amino acids: CASSHGTSVSQETQYF. V gene TRBV5-1 combines with J gene TRBJ2-5; 10 bases match TRBD2. The J segment lost 1 base and the V segment lost 4 bases, leaving 7 bases of the junction unmatched. The CDR3 has 16 residues. Per germline, CDR1 SGHRS and CDR2 YFSETQ.

At least ten counts were recorded for this clonotype. J is TRBJ1-3 and V is TRBV29-1, with D possibly being TRBD1 (6 bases). Germline V CDR1 and CDR2: SQVTM, ANQGSEA. The CDR3 loop spans 15 amino acids. V was shortened by 5 bases and J by 4 bases, with 18 bases between the two germline ends. In DNA form, the CDR3 reads TGCAGCGTTCCAAGGGGGGGGTTAATAGGAAACACCATATATTTT. Translated: CSVPRGGLIGNTIYF.

Turning to this clonotype: The conserved phenylalanine or tryptophan normally closing the CDR3 is absent here, so this likely arose from a read error. Because the CDR3's place on the DNA is in doubt, the DNA is left out and the CDR3 is given as listed by TCRdb. The chain has TRBV12-3 or TRBV12-4 and TRBJ1-2. The CDR3 sequence runs 16 residues, both termini included. CDR3 sequence: CASSLVYKATNYGYII.

A remark on this clonotype: The CDR3 does not end in the conserved phenylalanine or tryptophan, so this is likely a read error. The chain links TRBV6-6 to TRBJ2-4; D remains ambiguous. CDR3 length: 14 residues. CDR1 is MNHNY, CDR2 SVGAGI, per germline (reference sequence). Trimming removed 8 bases from V and 0 bases from J, with 11 bases in between. CDR3 sequence (DNA): TGTGCCAGCCGAGTTAGTTTAGCCAAAAACATTCAGTACCTC. Translating it yields CASRVSLAKNIQYL.

This chain uses TRBV7-3 with TRBJ1-1; possibly TRBD1 for D (6 bases). The CDR3 contains 13 residues. Germline values: CDR1 SGHTA, CDR2 FQGTGA. Deletions cut 2 bases from V and 14 bases from J, with 18 bases between. DNA of the CDR3: TGTGCCAGCAGCTTACAGGGGTGGACTGGAGCCTTCTTT. It specifies CASSLQGWTGAFF.

A note on this clonotype: The conserved final phenylalanine or tryptophan is absent from the CDR3, which likely points to a read error. The chain recombines TRBV28 with TRBJ2-1, with 9 bases fitting TRBD2. V trimming: 3 bases; J trimming: 3 bases; junction bases outside the gene matches: 3. This CDR3 region has 15 residues. The germline V gene has CDR1 MDHEN and CDR2 SYDVKM. CDR3 residues: CASSFLAGYYNEQFL. The CDR3 DNA is TGTGCCAGCAGTTTTCTAGCGGGGTACTACAATGAGCAGTTCTTA.

This clonotype was counted between two and nine times. A much bigger clone sits one base away, suggesting this may be a read error. This chain connects TRBV6-1 to TRBJ1-1; 7 bases agree with TRBD1. CDR3 length equals 16 residues. Germline loops: CDR1 MNHNS, CDR2 SASEGT. V lost 5 bases and J lost 5; bases outside the gene matches: 14. For the CDR3, the DNA is TGTGCCAGCAGTCTAGAGGAGAGGGGGCCGAGGACTGAAGCTTTCTTT. Protein: CASSLEERGPRTEAFF.

In the case of this clonotype: Compared with germline, one end of the junction differs, possibly owing to a read error. This sequence joins TRBV5-1 and TRBJ2-7, with TRBD2 matching over 14 bases. CDR3 length: 15 residues. Germline V CDR1 and CDR2: SGHRS, YFSETQ. CDR3 nucleotides: TGCACCAGCAGCCAGACTAGCGGGGGGGCCTACGAGCAGTACTTC. This encodes CTSSQTSGGAYEQYF.

This clonotype was observed at least ten times. The chain recombines TRBV5-4 with TRBJ2-2; D remains unclear. Germline V lookup: CDR1 SGHNT, CDR2 YYREEE (reference sequence). The CDR3 is 14 residues long. V lost 1 base, J lost 4 bases, and 8 bases lay in between. This chain's CDR3 is CASSLMTLTGELFF. CDR3 DNA: TGTGCCAGCAGCTTGATGACCCTCACCGGGGAGCTGTTTTTT.

A note on this clonotype: Just one base apart from a much larger clone, this may be a read error. The chain carries TRBV7-9 and TRBJ2-1, with TRBD2 identical over 8 bases. The CDR3 covers 17 residues. Per germline, CDR1 SEHNR and CDR2 FQNEAQ (reference sequence). For the CDR3, the DNA is TGTGGCAGCAGCCCCCGGAGGGCCAGCGGGAGATCCAATGAGCAGTTCTTC. This encodes CGSSPRRASGRSNEQFF.

With regard to this clonotype: The junction shows a germline mismatch at one end, possibly a read error. This chain's CDR3 is CASRFDTRGAFF. In DNA, the CDR3 is TGTGCCAGCCGTTTCGATACGAGGGGAGCTTTCTTT. V and J are TRBV28 and TRBJ1-1; possibly TRBD1 for D (5 bases). The CDR3 is 12 amino acids. Looked up from germline, CDR1 is MDHEN and CDR2 is SYDVKM.

This chain links TRBV11-2 with TRBJ1-3, with D possibly TRBD1 on 5 matching bases. Trimming pared 7 bases from V and 9 bases from J, leaving 16 bases between. Germline V gives CDR1 SGHAT, CDR2 FQNNGV. This CDR3 has 13 amino acids. The CDR3 here is CASIFPGGSTIYF. The CDR3 nucleotides read TGTGCCAGCATCTTCCCCGGGGGGAGCACCATATATTTT.

About this clonotype: Since a much larger clone is just one base distant, this may be a read error. V gene TRBV29-1 combines with J gene TRBJ2-5; the D gene is possibly TRBD2 (6 bases). The ends were cut back, 4 bases at V and 4 bases at J, with 16 bases in the middle. Germline CDR1 SQVTM, CDR2 ANQGSEA. The CDR3 consists of 14 residues. CDR3: CSVGESGSVETQYF. Here the CDR3 DNA reads TGCAGCGTTGGAGAAAGCGGGTCCGTAGAGACCCAGTACTTC.

The chain couples TRBV6-1 to TRBJ2-3; 11 bases map to TRBD2. The V and J ends lost 4 bases and 6 bases, in that order; junction bases with no gene match: 9. The CDR3 extends over 16 amino acids. Germline CDR1 is MNHNS and CDR2 is SASEGT. The chain's CDR3 is CASSVPTSGVKDTQYF. The CDR3 nucleotides read TGTGCCAGCAGTGTACCGACTAGCGGGGTCAAGGATACGCAGTATTTT.

This clonotype was observed at least ten times. The chain employs TRBV4-1 and TRBJ2-3; 9 nucleotides align to TRBD2. J lost 8 bases, V lost 1 base, and 13 bases had no gene match. CDR3 length: 17 amino acids. CDR1 is MGHRA, CDR2 YSYEKL, per germline. DNA for the CDR3: TGCGCCAGCAGCCAAGTCAGTTCGGCGGGAGGGCCAGTTACGCAGTATTTT. The encoded protein is CASSQVSSAGGPVTQYF.

A few counts support this clonotype. Just one base apart from a much larger clone, this may be a read error. This chain links TRBV10-3 with TRBJ2-5; TRBD1 is a possible D gene (5 bases). Per the germline V gene, CDR1 is ENHRY and CDR2 is SYGVKD. CDR3 length: 11 residues. This chain's CDR3 is CASRQQDTQYF. CDR3 sequence (DNA): TGTGCCAGTCGACAGCAAGATACCCAGTACTTC.

Remarks on this clonotype: A much more abundant neighbour one base away suggests this may be a read error. V is TRBV5-1 and J is TRBJ2-7, with D perhaps being TRBD1 or TRBD2 (5 bases each). The germline V gene has CDR1 SGHRS and CDR2 YFSETQ. The CDR3 sequence is 16 residues long. Trimming shortened V by 1 base and J by 6 bases, and 20 bases separated the two germline ends. The CDR3 DNA follows: TGCGCCAGCAGCTTGTCAGGGACCCTTGTCGATTCCGAGCAGTACTTC. Protein sequence: CASSLSGTLVDSEQYF.

In this sample, this clonotype turned up a few times. This may be a read error: a much more frequent sequence differs by one nucleotide. This rearrangement joins TRBV28 to TRBJ1-5, with D possibly being TRBD1 (5 bases). Germline V gene lookup returns CDR1 MDHEN and CDR2 SYDVKM. V lost 5 bases and J lost 4, with 9 bases in between. This CDR3 has 13 amino acids. CDR3 sequence (DNA): TGTGCCAGCAGTATCAGGGATAATCAGCCCCAGCATTTT. Protein: CASSIRDNQPQHF. The whole variable domain, remainder taken from reference TRBV28 and TRBJ1-5, is DVKVTQSSRYLVKRTGEKVFLECVQDMDHENMFWYRQDPGLGLRLIYFSYDVKMKEKGDIPEGYSVSREKKERFSLILESASTNQTSMYLCASSIRDNQPQHFGDGTRLSIL.

This clonotype was seen many times. J is TRBJ2-1 and V is TRBV11-3; 10 bases align to TRBD2. The ends lost 5 bases at V and 9 bases at J; junction bases unmatched: 7. This CDR3 spans 14 amino acids. The germline V gene has CDR1 SGHNT and CDR2 YENEEA. CDR3: CASSPSPSGGEQFF. The CDR3 DNA reads TGTGCCAGCAGCCCTTCCCCTAGCGGGGGTGAGCAGTTCTTC.

The V gene is TRBV11-2, the J gene TRBJ2-1, with D maybe TRBD2 (5 bases). The germline gives CDR1 SGHAT, CDR2 FQNNGV. Trimming removed 5 bases at V and 11 bases at J, with 19 bases between. The CDR3 runs to 14 residues. The CDR3 region is CASSGARGGSKQFF. CDR3 nucleotide sequence: TGTGCCAGCAGCGGTGCCCGGGGTGGTAGTAAGCAGTTCTTC.

V usage is TRBV21-1 and J usage is TRBJ1-4; the table's D gene call, TRBD1, was not cross checked with the DNA. TRBV21-1 constitutes a pseudogene. The CDR3 consists of 14 residues. The DNA of the CDR3 is TGTGCCAGCAGCGTCAGGGGATCTAATGAAAAACTGTTTTTT. It specifies CASSVRGSNEKLFF.

This clonotype was seen ten or more times. V and J are TRBV5-4 and TRBJ1-1, with 7 positions matching TRBD1. Trimming removed 3 bases from V and 1 base from J; junction bases left unmatched: 3. The germline V gene has CDR1 SGHNT and CDR2 YYREEE (reference sequence). The length of the CDR3 is 14 residues. CDR3 in DNA: TGTGCCAGCAGCTCACAGGGGCCGAACACTGAAGCTTTCTTT. The encoded protein is CASSSQGPNTEAFF.

Turning to this clonotype: It may be a read error: a sequence one base away is much more abundant. The CDR3 here is CASRAGINSNEPQHF. The CDR3, as DNA: TGTGCCAGTCGAGCAGGGATCAATAGCAATGAGCCCCAGCATTTT. The chain links TRBV28 to TRBJ1-5, with D maybe TRBD1 (5 bases). Germline loops: CDR1 MDHEN, CDR2 SYDVKM. CDR3 length: 15 residues.

This clonotype was seen a handful of times. A single base separates this from a much larger clone, so it may be a read error. This chain links TRBV12-3 or TRBV12-4 with TRBJ1-1; no firm D call. CDR3 length equals 14 residues. CDR3 loop: CASSLAGLNAEAFF. For the CDR3, the DNA is TGTGCCAGCAGTTTAGCCGGTTTGAACGCTGAAGCTTTCTTT.

In this sample, this clonotype turned up a few times. V is TRBV5-1 and J is TRBJ2-3; the D is unclear. V shed 4 bases and J shed 3 bases, with 6 bases lying between them. CDR3 size: 12 residues. CDR1 is SGHRS and CDR2 is YFSETQ in the germline V gene. CDR3 in DNA: TGCGCCAGCAGCCTCCGGACAGATACGCAGTATTTT. It translates to CASSLRTDTQYF.

Note on this clonotype: A junction boundary mismatches the germline segment, possibly from a read error. The chain joins TRBV4-1 to TRBJ2-6; D tentatively reads TRBD1 or TRBD2 (5 bases each). The length of the CDR3 is 18 residues. CDR1 and CDR2 from the germline V gene are MGHRA and YSYEKL. Written as DNA, the CDR3 is TGCGCCAGCAGCCTCATGCCCCGTCAGGGACCTGGGGCCAACGTCCTGAGTTTC. This codes for CASSLMPRQGPGANVLSF.